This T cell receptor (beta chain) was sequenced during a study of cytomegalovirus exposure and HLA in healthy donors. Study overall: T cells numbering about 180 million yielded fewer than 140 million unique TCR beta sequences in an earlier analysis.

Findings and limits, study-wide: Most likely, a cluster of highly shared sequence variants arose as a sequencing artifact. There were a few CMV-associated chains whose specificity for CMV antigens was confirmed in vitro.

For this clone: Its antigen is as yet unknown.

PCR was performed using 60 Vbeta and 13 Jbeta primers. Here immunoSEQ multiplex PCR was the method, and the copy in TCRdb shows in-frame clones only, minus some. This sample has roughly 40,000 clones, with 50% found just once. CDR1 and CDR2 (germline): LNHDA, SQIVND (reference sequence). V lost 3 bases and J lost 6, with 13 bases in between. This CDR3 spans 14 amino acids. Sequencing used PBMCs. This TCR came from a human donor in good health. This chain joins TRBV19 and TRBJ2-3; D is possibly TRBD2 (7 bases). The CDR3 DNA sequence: TGTGCCAGTAGTATGGGGGGGGCAGGGGATACGCAGTATTTT. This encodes CASSMGGAGDTQYF.